This is a list of T cell receptor beta chains from one sample in a study of T cells after posttransplantation cyclophosphamide. Clones were read by immunoSEQ multiplex PCR, and TCRdb kept only the in-frame ones, dropping some. The sample lists about 16,000 clones, around 90% occurring once. The sample in question was PBMCs, obtained after an allogeneic stem cell transplant with a calcineurin inhibitor and methotrexate. These receptors came from a male patient aged 45 to 59 who received an allogeneic stem cell transplant from an unrelated donor, was CMV-positive, and had chronic GVHD only. The graft donor may have contributed some T cells. The CDR3 runs from the conserved cysteine through the conserved F or W. Fields, in order: J gene, D gene, clone size, V gene, CDR3 protein, CDR3 DNA. D genes are given only for firm matches. Clone size is given for some rows only: seen once, a few or many times, or a class if the clone is expanded.

j_gene: TRBJ2-5
d_gene: .
abundance: .
v_gene: TRBV6-1
CDR3aa: CGISSNRVLQETQYF
CDR3nt: TGTGGAATAAGCTCAAACAGGGTCCTCCAAGAGACCCAGTACTTC

j_gene: TRBJ2-7
d_gene: TRBD1
abundance: .
v_gene: TRBV19
CDR3aa: CASSIVGQGAYEQYF
CDR3nt: TGTGCCAGTAGTATAGTAGGGCAGGGGGCTTACGAGCAGTACTTC

j_gene: TRBJ1-1
d_gene: .
abundance: .
v_gene: TRBV19
CDR3aa: CASRRGNTEAFF
CDR3nt: TGTGCCAGTCGCAGGGGAAACACTGAAGCTTTCTTT

j_gene: TRBJ2-7
d_gene: TRBD1
abundance: few
v_gene: TRBV6-1
CDR3aa: CASSGPRTGPYEQYF
CDR3nt: TGTGCCAGCAGTGGCCCCCGGACAGGCCCCTACGAGCAGTACTTC

j_gene: TRBJ2-1
d_gene: .
abundance: .
v_gene: TRBV19
CDR3aa: CASSQGNWNEQFF
CDR3nt: TGTGCCAGTAGTCAGGGTAATTGGAATGAGCAGTTCTTC

j_gene: TRBJ2-7
d_gene: .
abundance: .
v_gene: TRBV6-4
CDR3aa: CASSDAGYYEQYF
CDR3nt: TGTGCCAGCAGTGACGCGGGTTACTACGAGCAGTACTTC

j_gene: TRBJ2-3
d_gene: TRBD2
abundance: .
v_gene: TRBV5-1
CDR3aa: CASSVSGRSTDTQYF
CDR3nt: TGCGCCAGCAGCGTCAGCGGGAGGAGCACAGATACGCAGTATTTT

j_gene: TRBJ2-7
d_gene: .
abundance: once
v_gene: TRBV27
CDR3aa: CASSLDSSYEQYF
CDR3nt: TGTGCCAGCAGTTTAGATAGTTCCTACGAGCAGTACTTC

j_gene: TRBJ2-7
d_gene: .
abundance: .
v_gene: TRBV27
CDR3aa: CASSLSGANEQYF
CDR3nt: TGTGCCAGCAGTTTATCAGGGGCGAACGAGCAGTACTTC

j_gene: TRBJ1-6
d_gene: .
abundance: .
v_gene: TRBV2
CDR3aa: CASRKTAVVNSPLHF
CDR3nt: TGTGCCAGCAGAAAGACAGCCGTAGTTAATTCACCCCTCCACTTT

j_gene: TRBJ2-1
d_gene: TRBD2
abundance: few
v_gene: TRBV6-1
CDR3aa: CASSRTSGRENEQFF
CDR3nt: TGTGCCAGCAGTAGGACTAGCGGGAGGGAGAATGAGCAGTTCTTC

j_gene: TRBJ2-1
d_gene: TRBD2
abundance: .
v_gene: TRBV5-1
CDR3aa: CASRIAGIGYNEQFF
CDR3nt: TGCGCCAGCAGGATAGCGGGAATAGGGTACAATGAGCAGTTCTTC

j_gene: TRBJ2-1
d_gene: .
abundance: .
v_gene: TRBV11-3
CDR3aa: CASSGSSGSYNEQFF
CDR3nt: TGTGCCAGCAGCGGGTCCTCGGGCTCCTACAATGAGCAGTTCTTC

j_gene: TRBJ2-2
d_gene: .
abundance: .
v_gene: TRBV7-6
CDR3aa: CASRPGALTTGELFF
CDR3nt: TGTGCCAGCCGTCCAGGGGCGCTTACCACCGGGGAGCTGTTTTTT

j_gene: TRBJ2-3
d_gene: .
abundance: .
v_gene: TRBV5-1
CDR3aa: CASSLAQTRGTQYF
CDR3nt: TGCGCCAGCAGCTTGGCCCAGACTAGGGGTACGCAGTATTTT

j_gene: TRBJ2-5
d_gene: TRBD1
abundance: .
v_gene: TRBV5-4
CDR3aa: CASSLGTGKETQYF
CDR3nt: TGTGCCAGCAGCTTGGGGACAGGGAAAGAGACCCAGTACTTC

j_gene: TRBJ1-2
d_gene: .
abundance: .
v_gene: TRBV6-5
CDR3aa: CASSYSNSFNYGYTF
CDR3nt: TGTGCCAGCAGTTACTCTAACAGTTTTAACTATGGCTACACCTTC

j_gene: TRBJ2-7
d_gene: TRBD2
abundance: .
v_gene: TRBV5-4
CDR3aa: CASSLDSGLAAEQQYF
CDR3nt: TGTGCCAGCAGCTTGGATTCGGGACTAGCGGCTGAACAGCAGTACTTC

j_gene: TRBJ2-3
d_gene: TRBD2
abundance: .
v_gene: TRBV27
CDR3aa: CASSTGLAGPDTQYF
CDR3nt: TGTGCCAGCAGTACGGGACTAGCGGGCCCAGATACGCAGTATTTT

j_gene: TRBJ2-1
d_gene: TRBD2
abundance: .
v_gene: TRBV5-1
CDR3aa: CASSLAGGLANEQFF
CDR3nt: TGCGCCAGCAGCTTGGCGGGAGGGCTCGCAAATGAGCAGTTCTTC

j_gene: TRBJ1-6
d_gene: .
abundance: .
v_gene: TRBV6-1
CDR3aa: CASSDSQNNNSPLHF
CDR3nt: TGTGCCAGCAGTGACAGTCAGAATAATAATTCACCCCTCCACTTT

j_gene: TRBJ2-7
d_gene: .
abundance: .
v_gene: TRBV7-9
CDR3aa: CASSLAYYEQYF
CDR3nt: TGTGCCAGCAGCTTAGCTTACTACGAGCAGTACTTC